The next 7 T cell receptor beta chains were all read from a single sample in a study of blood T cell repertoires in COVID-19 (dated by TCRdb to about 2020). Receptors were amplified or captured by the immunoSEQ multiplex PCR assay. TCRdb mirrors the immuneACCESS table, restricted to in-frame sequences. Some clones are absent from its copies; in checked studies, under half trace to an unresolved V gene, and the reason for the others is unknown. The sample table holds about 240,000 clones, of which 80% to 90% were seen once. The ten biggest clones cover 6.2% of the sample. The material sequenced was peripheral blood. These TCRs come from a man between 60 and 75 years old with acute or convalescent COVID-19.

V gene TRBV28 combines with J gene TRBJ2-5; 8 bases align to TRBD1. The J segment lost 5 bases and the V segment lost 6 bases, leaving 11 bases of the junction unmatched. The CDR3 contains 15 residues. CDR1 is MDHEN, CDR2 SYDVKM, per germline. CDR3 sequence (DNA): TGTGCCAGCAGCGGCCTAGGACAGGGTGGGGAGACCCAGTACTTC. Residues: CASSGLGQGGETQYF.

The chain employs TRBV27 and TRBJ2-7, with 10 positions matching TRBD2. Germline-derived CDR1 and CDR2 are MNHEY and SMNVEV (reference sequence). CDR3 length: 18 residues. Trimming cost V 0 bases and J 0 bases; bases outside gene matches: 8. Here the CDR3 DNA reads TGTGCCAGCAGTTTATCCCCCGCAGGACTAGCGGACTCCTACGAGCAGTACTTC. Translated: CASSLSPAGLADSYEQYF.

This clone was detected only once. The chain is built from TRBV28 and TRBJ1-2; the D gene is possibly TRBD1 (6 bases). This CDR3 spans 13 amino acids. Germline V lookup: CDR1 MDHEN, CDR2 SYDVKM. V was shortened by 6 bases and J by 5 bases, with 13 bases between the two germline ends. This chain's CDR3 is CASRSQGVYGYTF. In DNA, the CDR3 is TGTGCCAGCAGATCACAGGGCGTATATGGCTACACCTTC.

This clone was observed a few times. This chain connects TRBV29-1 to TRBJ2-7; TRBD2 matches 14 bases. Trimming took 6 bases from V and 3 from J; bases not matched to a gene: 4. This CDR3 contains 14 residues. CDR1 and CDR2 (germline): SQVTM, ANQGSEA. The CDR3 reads CSVIGTSGSYEQYF. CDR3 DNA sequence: TGCAGCGTGATTGGGACTAGCGGGAGCTACGAGCAGTACTTC.

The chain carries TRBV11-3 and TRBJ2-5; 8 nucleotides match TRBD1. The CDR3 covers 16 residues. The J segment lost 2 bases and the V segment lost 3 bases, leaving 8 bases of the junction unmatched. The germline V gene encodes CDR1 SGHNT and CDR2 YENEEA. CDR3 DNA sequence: TGTGCCAGCAGCTTGAGGACAGGGTATACTCAAGAGACCCAGTACTTC. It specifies CASSLRTGYTQETQYF.

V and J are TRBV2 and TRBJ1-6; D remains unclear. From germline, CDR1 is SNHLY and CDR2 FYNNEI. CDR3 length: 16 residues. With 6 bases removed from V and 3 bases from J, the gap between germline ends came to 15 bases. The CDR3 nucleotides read TGTGCCAGCAGGCCTCAGGTCCAACTCTATAATTCACCCCTCCACTTT. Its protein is CASRPQVQLYNSPLHF.

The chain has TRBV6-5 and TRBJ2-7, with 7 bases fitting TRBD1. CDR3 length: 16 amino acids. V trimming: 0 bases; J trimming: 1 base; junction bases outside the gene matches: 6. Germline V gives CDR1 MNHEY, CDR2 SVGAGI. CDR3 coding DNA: TGTGCCAGCAGTTACTCGGAGGAGACAGGGTCCTACGAGCAGTACTTC. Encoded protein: CASSYSEETGSYEQYF.